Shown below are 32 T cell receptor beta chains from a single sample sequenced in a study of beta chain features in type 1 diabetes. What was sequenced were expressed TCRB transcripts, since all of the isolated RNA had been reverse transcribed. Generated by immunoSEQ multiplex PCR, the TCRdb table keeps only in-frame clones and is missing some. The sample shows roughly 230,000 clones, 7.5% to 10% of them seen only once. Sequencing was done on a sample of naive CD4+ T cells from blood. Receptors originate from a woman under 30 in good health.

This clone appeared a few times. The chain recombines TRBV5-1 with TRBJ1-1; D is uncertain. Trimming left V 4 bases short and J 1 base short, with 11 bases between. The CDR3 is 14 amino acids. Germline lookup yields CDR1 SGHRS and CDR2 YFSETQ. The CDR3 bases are TGCGCCAGCAGCGCGGTGACCGCGAACACTGAAGCTTTCTTT. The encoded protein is CASSAVTANTEAFF.

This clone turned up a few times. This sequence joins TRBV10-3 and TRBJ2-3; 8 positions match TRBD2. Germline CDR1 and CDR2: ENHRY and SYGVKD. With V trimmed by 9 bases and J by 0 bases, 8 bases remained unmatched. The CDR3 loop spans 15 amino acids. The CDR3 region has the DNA TGTGCCATTACTAGTAAGCGGGAGAGCACAGATACGCAGTATTTT. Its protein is CAITSKRESTDTQYF.

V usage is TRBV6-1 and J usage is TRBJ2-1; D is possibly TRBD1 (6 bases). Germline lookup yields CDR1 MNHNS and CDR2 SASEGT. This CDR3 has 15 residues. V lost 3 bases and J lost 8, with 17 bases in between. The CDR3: CASSDRTVYGDEQFF. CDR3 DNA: TGTGCCAGCAGTGACAGGACAGTTTATGGCGATGAGCAGTTCTTC.

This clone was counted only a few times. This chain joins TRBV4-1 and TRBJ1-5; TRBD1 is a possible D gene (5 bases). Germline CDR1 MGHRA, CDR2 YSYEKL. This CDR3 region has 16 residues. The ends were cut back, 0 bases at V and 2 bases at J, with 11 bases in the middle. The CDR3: CASSQEKEGRNQPQHF. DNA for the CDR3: TGCGCCAGCAGCCAAGAGAAGGAGGGGCGCAATCAGCCCCAGCATTTT.

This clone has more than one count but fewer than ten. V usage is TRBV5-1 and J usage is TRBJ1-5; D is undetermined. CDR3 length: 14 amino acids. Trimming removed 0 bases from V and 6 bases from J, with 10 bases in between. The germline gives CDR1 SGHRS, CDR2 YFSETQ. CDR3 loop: CASSLEVSGQPQHF. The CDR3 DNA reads TGCGCCAGCAGCTTGGAGGTCTCGGGTCAGCCCCAGCATTTT.

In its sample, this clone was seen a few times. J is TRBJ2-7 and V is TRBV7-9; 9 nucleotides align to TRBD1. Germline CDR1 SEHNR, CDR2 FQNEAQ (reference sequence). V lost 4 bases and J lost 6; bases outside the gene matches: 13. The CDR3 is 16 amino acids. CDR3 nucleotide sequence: TGTGCCAGCAGCTATGGGGGAACCGGGACAGGGCGCGAGCAGTACTTC. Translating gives CASSYGGTGTGREQYF.

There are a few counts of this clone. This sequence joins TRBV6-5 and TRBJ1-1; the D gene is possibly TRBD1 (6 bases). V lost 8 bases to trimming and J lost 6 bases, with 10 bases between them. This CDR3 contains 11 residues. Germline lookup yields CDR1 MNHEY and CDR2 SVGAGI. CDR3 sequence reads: CASGRGSEAFF. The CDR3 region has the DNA TGTGCCAGCGGCAGGGGATCTGAAGCTTTCTTT.

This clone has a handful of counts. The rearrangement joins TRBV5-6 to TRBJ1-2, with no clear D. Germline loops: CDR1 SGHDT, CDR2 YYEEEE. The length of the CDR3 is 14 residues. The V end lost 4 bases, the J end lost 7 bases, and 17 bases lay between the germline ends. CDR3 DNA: TGTGCCAGCAGCCCGCAAGAGGAGAGGAGTGGCTACACCTTC. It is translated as CASSPQEERSGYTF.

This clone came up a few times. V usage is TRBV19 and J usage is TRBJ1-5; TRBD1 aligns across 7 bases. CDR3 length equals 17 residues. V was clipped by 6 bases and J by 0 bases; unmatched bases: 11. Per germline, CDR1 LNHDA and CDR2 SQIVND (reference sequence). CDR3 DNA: TGTGCCAGTAGGGGCAGGGGGAGGTCCCCTAGCAATCAGCCCCAGCATTTT. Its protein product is CASRGRGRSPSNQPQHF.

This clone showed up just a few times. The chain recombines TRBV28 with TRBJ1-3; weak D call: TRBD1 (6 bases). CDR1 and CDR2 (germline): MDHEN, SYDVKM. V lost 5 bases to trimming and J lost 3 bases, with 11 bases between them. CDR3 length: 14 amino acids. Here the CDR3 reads CASSEQGRGNTIYF. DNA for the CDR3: TGTGCCAGCAGTGAACAGGGACGTGGAAACACCATATATTTT.

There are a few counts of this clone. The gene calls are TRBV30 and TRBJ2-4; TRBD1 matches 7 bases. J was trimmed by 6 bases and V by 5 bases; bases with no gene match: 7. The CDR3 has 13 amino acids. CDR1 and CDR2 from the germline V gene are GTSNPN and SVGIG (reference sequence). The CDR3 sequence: CAWAERGLNIQYF. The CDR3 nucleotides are TGTGCCTGGGCGGAGAGGGGGCTAAACATTCAGTACTTC.

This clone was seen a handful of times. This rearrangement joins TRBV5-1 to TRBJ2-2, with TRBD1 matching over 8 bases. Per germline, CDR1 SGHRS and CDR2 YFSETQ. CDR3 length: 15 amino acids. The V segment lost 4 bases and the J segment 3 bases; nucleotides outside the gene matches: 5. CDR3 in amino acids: CASSGQGADTGELFF. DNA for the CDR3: TGCGCCAGCAGCGGGCAGGGGGCGGACACCGGGGAGCTGTTTTTT.

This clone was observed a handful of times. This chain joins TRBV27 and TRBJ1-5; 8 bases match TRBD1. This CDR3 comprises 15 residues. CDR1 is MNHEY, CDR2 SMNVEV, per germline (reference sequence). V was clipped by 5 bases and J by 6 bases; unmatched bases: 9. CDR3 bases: TGTGCCAGCAGTCCGGACAGGGCGACGTCTCAGCCCCAGCATTTT. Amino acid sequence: CASSPDRATSQPQHF.

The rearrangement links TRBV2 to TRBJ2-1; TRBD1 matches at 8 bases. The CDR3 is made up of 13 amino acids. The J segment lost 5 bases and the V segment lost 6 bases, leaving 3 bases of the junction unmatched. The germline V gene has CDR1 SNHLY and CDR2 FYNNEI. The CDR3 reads CASSRQGNNEQFF. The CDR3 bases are TGTGCCAGCAGCCGACAGGGGAACAATGAGCAGTTCTTC.

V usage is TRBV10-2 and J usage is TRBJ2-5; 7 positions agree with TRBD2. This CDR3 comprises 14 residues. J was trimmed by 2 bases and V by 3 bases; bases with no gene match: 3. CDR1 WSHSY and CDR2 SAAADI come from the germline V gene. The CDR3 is CASSDGEGQETQYF. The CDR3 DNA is TGCGCCAGCAGTGATGGGGAGGGACAAGAGACCCAGTACTTC.

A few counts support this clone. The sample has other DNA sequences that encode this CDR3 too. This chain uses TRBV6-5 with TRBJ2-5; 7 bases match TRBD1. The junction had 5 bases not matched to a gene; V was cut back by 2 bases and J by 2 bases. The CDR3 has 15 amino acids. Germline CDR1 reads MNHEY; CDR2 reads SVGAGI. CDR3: CASSYRGRGQETQYF. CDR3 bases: TGTGCCAGCAGTTACAGGGGGCGCGGGCAAGAGACCCAGTACTTC.

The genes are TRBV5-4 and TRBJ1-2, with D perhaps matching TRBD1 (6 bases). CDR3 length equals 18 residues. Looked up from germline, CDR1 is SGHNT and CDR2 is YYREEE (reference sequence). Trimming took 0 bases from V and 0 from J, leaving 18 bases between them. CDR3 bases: TGTGCCAGCAGCTTGGGACAGGATAGAATCCCAACTAACTATGGCTACACCTTC. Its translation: CASSLGQDRIPTNYGYTF.

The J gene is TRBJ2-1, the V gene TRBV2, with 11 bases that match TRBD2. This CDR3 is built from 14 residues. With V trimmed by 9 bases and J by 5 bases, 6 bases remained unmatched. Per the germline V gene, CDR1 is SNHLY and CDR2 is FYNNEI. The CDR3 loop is CASLTSGMNNEQFF. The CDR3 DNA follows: TGTGCCAGTCTGACTAGCGGGATGAACAATGAGCAGTTCTTC. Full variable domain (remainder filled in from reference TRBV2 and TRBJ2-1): EPEVTQTPSHQVTQMGQEVILRCVPISNHLYFYWYRQILGQKVEFLVSFYNNEISEKSEIFDDQFSVERPDGSNFTLKIRSTKLEDSAMYFCASLTSGMNNEQFFGPGTRLTVL.

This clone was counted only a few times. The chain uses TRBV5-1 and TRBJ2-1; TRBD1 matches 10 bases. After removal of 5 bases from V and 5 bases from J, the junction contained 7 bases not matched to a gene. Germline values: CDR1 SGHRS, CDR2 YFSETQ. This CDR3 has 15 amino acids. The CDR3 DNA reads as TGCGCCAGCAGACGGGACAGGGGCGGTAACAATGAGCAGTTCTTC. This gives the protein CASRRDRGGNNEQFF.

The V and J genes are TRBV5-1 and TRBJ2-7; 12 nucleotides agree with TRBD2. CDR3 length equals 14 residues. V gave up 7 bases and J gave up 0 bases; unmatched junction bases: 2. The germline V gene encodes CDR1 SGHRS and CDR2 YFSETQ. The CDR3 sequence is CASSTSGSSYEQYF. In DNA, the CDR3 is TGCGCCAGCTCGACTAGCGGGAGCTCCTACGAGCAGTACTTC.

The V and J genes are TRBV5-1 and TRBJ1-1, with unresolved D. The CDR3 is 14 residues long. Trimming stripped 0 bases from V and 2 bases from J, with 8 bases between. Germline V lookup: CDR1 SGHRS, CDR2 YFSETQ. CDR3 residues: CASSLDTPNTEAFF. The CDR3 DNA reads TGCGCCAGCAGCTTGGATACACCCAACACTGAAGCTTTCTTT.

Here the CDR3 DNA reads TGTGCCTGGAGTGGACAGGCCAATCAGCCCCAGCATTTT. This gives the protein CAWSGQANQPQHF. The chain carries TRBV30 and TRBJ1-5; maybe TRBD1 (6 bases). There are 13 residues in the CDR3. The V and J ends lost 1 base and 3 bases respectively, with 7 bases between them. Germline V gene lookup returns CDR1 GTSNPN and CDR2 SVGIG (reference sequence).

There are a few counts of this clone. The CDR3 DNA reads as TGCGCCAGCAGCGAAACTCCCGGGACTAGCGGGAGGGCCTCGGACATTCAGTACTTC. It is translated as CASSETPGTSGRASDIQYF. V usage is TRBV5-1 and J usage is TRBJ2-4, with TRBD2 identical over 16 bases. Per germline, CDR1 SGHRS and CDR2 YFSETQ. J was trimmed by 8 bases and V by 4 bases; bases with no gene match: 15. The length of the CDR3 is 19 residues.

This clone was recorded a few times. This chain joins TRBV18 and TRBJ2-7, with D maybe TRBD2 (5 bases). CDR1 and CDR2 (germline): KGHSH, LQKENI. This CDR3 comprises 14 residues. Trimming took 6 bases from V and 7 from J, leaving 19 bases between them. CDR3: CASSVVSLTGEQYF. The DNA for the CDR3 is TGTGCCAGCTCGGTAGTGAGCTTGACGGGGGAGCAGTACTTC.

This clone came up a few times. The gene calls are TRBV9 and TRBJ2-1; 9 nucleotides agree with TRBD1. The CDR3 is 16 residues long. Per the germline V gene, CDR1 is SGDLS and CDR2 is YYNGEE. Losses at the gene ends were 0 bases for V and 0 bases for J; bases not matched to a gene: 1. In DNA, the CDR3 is TGTGCCAGCAGCGTAGCGGGACAGGGCTCCTACAATGAGCAGTTCTTC. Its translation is CASSVAGQGSYNEQFF.

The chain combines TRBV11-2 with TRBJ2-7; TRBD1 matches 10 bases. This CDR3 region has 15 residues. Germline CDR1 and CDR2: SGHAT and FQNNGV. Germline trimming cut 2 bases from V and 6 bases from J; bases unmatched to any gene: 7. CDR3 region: CASSLRRQGAPEQYF. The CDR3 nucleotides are TGTGCCAGCAGCTTACGTAGACAGGGGGCCCCCGAGCAGTACTTC.

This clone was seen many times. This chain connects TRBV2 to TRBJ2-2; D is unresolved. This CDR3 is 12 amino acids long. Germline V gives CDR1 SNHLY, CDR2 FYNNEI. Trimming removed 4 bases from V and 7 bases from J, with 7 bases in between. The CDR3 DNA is TGTGCCAGCAGTGTTTTCAGCGGGGAGCTGTTTTTT. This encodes CASSVFSGELFF.

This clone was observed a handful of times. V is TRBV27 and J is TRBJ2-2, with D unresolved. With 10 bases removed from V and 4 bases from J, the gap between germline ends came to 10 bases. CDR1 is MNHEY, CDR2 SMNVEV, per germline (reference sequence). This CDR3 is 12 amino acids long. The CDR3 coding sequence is TGTGCCACGTCTGAGCCCACCGGGGAGCTGTTTTTT. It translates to CATSEPTGELFF.

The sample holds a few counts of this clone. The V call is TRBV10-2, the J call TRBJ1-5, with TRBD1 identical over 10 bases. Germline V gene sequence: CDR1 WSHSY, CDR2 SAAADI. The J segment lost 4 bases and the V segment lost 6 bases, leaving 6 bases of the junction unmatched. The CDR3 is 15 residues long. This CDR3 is CASSEDRGSNQPQHF. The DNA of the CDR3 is TGCGCCAGCAGCGAGGACAGGGGGTCAAATCAGCCCCAGCATTTT.

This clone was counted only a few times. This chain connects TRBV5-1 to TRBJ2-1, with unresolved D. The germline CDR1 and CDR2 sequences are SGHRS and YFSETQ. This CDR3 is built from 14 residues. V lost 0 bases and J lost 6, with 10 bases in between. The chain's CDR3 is CASSLDPVVNEQFF. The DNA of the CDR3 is TGCGCCAGCAGCTTGGACCCGGTCGTCAATGAGCAGTTCTTC.

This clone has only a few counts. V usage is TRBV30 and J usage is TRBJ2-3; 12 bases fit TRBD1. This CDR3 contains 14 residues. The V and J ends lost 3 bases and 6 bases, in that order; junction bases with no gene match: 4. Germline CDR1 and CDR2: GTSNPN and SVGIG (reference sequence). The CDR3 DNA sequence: TGTGCCTGGAGCGGGGACAGGGGGCACGATACGCAGTATTTT. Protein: CAWSGDRGHDTQYF.

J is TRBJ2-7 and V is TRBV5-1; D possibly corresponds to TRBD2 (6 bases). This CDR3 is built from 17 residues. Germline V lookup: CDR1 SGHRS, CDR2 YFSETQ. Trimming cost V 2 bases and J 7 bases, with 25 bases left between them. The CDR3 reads CASSFSLHGRVQGEQYF. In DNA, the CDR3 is TGCGCCAGCAGCTTCAGTTTACACGGGAGAGTACAAGGAGAGCAGTACTTC. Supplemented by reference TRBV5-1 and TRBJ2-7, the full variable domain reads KAGVTQTPRYLIKTRGQQVTLSCSPISGHRSVSWYQQTPGQGLQFLFEYFSETQRNKGNFPGRFSGRQFSNSRSEMNVSTLELGDSALYLCASSFSLHGRVQGEQYFGPGTRLTVT.